What follows are 18 T cell receptor beta chains derived from one specimen sequenced in a study of blood T cell repertoires in COVID-19. TCRdb's table, derived via immunoSEQ multiplex PCR, lists solely in-frame clones and lacks some. Of under 400,000 clones listed, approximately 89% are singletons. Sequencing was performed on peripheral blood. The receptors were gathered from a woman in her fifties or sixties with COVID-19, enrolled during active disease.

This chain uses TRBV7-2 with TRBJ2-3, with 12 bases that match TRBD2. The V and J ends lost 7 bases and 0 bases, in that order; junction bases with no gene match: 2. The CDR3 has 15 amino acids. The germline V gene encodes CDR1 SGHTA and CDR2 FQGNSA. CDR3 region: CASNLAGGSTDTQYF. CDR3 nucleotides: TGTGCCAGCAATCTAGCGGGGGGGAGCACAGATACGCAGTATTTT.

The gene calls are TRBV28 and TRBJ1-1; perhaps TRBD1 as D (5 bases). V was trimmed by 6 bases and J by 12 bases, leaving 14 bases between them. CDR3 length equals 11 residues. Germline values: CDR1 MDHEN, CDR2 SYDVKM. CDR3 region: CASSSRQLPFF. CDR3 DNA: TGTGCCAGCAGCTCGAGACAGTTGCCTTTCTTT.

This clone has just one count. The rearrangement joins TRBV30 to TRBJ1-1, with D perhaps TRBD1 (6 bases). CDR1 GTSNPN and CDR2 SVGIG come from the germline V gene (reference sequence). V gave up 3 bases and J gave up 4 bases, with 21 bases separating them. This CDR3 region has 16 residues. The CDR3 here is CAWSANPGARSTEAFF. CDR3 sequence (DNA): TGTGCCTGGAGCGCGAACCCAGGGGCAAGAAGCACTGAAGCTTTCTTT.

The CDR3 DNA reads as TGTGCCAGCAGCTTTCAAGGACAGGTGGCCCTCCACTTT. Encoded protein: CASSFQGQVALHF. V gene TRBV5-6 combines with J gene TRBJ1-6; TRBD1 matches at 7 bases. Germline values: CDR1 SGHDT, CDR2 YYEEEE. Trimming took 2 bases from V and 14 from J; bases not matched to a gene: 7. The CDR3 covers 13 residues. Looking up the rest from reference TRBV5-6 and TRBJ1-6 gives the full variable domain: DAGVTQSPTHLIKTRGQQVTLRCSPKSGHDTVSWYQQALGQGPQFIFQYYEEEERQRGNFPDRFSGHQFPNYSSELNVNALLLGDSALYLCASSFQGQVALHFGNGTRLTVT.

This chain links TRBV11-2 with TRBJ2-7; 7 bases are shared with TRBD1. V was pared by 4 bases and J by 6 bases, with 9 bases of the junction left unmatched. Germline assignment: CDR1 SGHAT and CDR2 FQNNGV. The length of the CDR3 is 14 residues. Here the CDR3 reads CASSSQQGSSEQYF. The CDR3 coding sequence is TGTGCCAGCAGCTCCCAACAGGGGAGCAGCGAGCAGTACTTC.

V gene TRBV29-1 combines with J gene TRBJ2-1, with 9 bases identical to TRBD2. Germline CDR1 is SQVTM and CDR2 is ANQGSEA. V dropped 6 bases and J dropped 10; count of bases not matched to a gene: 10. The CDR3 has 13 residues. CDR3 protein: CSVHPSLAGEQFF. The CDR3 DNA reads TGCAGCGTCCACCCCTCCCTAGCGGGGGAGCAGTTCTTC.

The V call is TRBV6-5, the J call TRBJ2-2; D is uncertain. This CDR3 has 15 residues. Trimming stripped 0 bases from V and 4 bases from J, with 9 bases between. Germline lookup yields CDR1 MNHEY and CDR2 SVGAGI. CDR3 protein: CASSYSDSGTGELFF. CDR3 sequence (DNA): TGTGCCAGCAGTTACTCGGATTCGGGCACCGGGGAGCTGTTTTTT.

The rearrangement links TRBV28 to TRBJ1-1, with 7 bases fitting TRBD1. V lost 5 bases and J lost 7; bases outside the gene matches: 10. From germline, CDR1 is MDHEN and CDR2 SYDVKM. CDR3 length: 14 residues. The CDR3 DNA reads as TGTGCCAGCAGTAATAGGGGGCGAGGAGGTGAAGCTTTCTTT. Protein: CASSNRGRGGEAFF.

V is TRBV28 and J is TRBJ1-6, with D perhaps TRBD1 (5 bases). The CDR3 contains 16 residues. CDR1 is MDHEN and CDR2 is SYDVKM in the germline V gene. V lost 6 bases and J 0 bases, leaving 12 bases between the germline ends. The CDR3 sequence: CASSRGRRSYNSPLHF. The CDR3 nucleotides are TGTGCCAGCAGCCGGGGGAGACGCTCCTATAATTCACCCCTCCACTTT.

The genes are TRBV7-2 and TRBJ2-7, with D perhaps TRBD1 (6 bases). Germline V lookup: CDR1 SGHTA, CDR2 FQGNSA. V was cut by 3 bases and J by 2 bases, with 17 bases left in between. This CDR3 is built from 16 residues. This CDR3 reads CASSFPQGILTYEQYF. CDR3 bases: TGTGCCAGCAGCTTCCCACAGGGTATCCTTACCTACGAGCAGTACTTC.

In this sample, this clone turned up once. This chain uses TRBV2 with TRBJ2-1; possibly TRBD1 for D (6 bases). Trimming shortened V by 3 bases and J by 0 bases, and 12 bases separated the two germline ends. Germline V CDR1 and CDR2: SNHLY, FYNNEI. This CDR3 contains 16 residues. DNA of the CDR3: TGTGCCAGCAGTGATAAGGGGGAACTCTCCTACAATGAGCAGTTCTTC. This codes for CASSDKGELSYNEQFF.

The J gene is TRBJ1-1, the V gene TRBV9; 9 nucleotides match TRBD1. The V and J ends lost 3 bases and 1 base, in that order; junction bases with no gene match: 4. Germline V CDR1 and CDR2: SGDLS, YYNGEE. The CDR3 length is 15 residues. This CDR3 reads CASSAGTGRNTEAFF. CDR3 DNA: TGTGCCAGCAGCGCTGGGACAGGGCGGAACACTGAAGCTTTCTTT.

This clone was recorded only once. The same CDR3 also results from other DNA sequences found in this sample. This chain uses TRBV19 with TRBJ1-5, with TRBD1 matching over 8 bases. The CDR3 has 13 amino acids. Germline V lookup: CDR1 LNHDA, CDR2 SQIVND (reference sequence). Trimming at V came to 4 bases and at J to 4 bases, leaving 0 bases not matched to a gene. This CDR3 reads CASSRQGNQPQHF. The DNA for the CDR3 is TGTGCCAGTAGTAGACAGGGGAATCAGCCCCAGCATTTT.

As for this clone: Given the absence of the conserved phenylalanine or tryptophan at the CDR3 end, a read error is likely. The limits of the CDR3 on the DNA are not certain, so only TCRdb's listed CDR3 is given. The chain has TRBV21-1 and TRBJ1-3; the DNA was not compared with TRBD1, the D call given in the table. TRBV21-1 corresponds to a pseudogene. The CDR3 numbers 11 amino acids, ends counted. The CDR3 loop reads CASSKGLKEGV.

To note about this clone: This same CDR3 is encoded by further DNA sequences in the sample. The chain has TRBV2 and TRBJ1-2, with no clear D. The CDR3 is 13 amino acids. The germline V gene has CDR1 SNHLY and CDR2 FYNNEI. V lost 3 bases, J lost 4 bases, and 9 bases lay in between. The CDR3 region is CASSDSGSYGYTF. Written as DNA, the CDR3 is TGTGCCAGCAGTGATTCGGGGAGCTATGGCTACACCTTC.

The chain has TRBV18 and TRBJ1-6, with TRBD1 matching 7 bases. The CDR3 covers 17 residues. Germline CDR1 is KGHSH and CDR2 is LQKENI. Trimming removed 6 bases from V and 0 bases from J; junction bases left unmatched: 8. The CDR3: CASSPTGPSSYNSPLHF. In DNA form, the CDR3 reads TGTGCCAGCTCGCCGACAGGGCCGAGCTCCTATAATTCACCCCTCCACTTT.

The chain has TRBV27 and TRBJ1-2; 8 bases match TRBD1. The CDR3 has 14 amino acids. Germline values: CDR1 MNHEY, CDR2 SMNVEV (reference sequence). The trim removed 2 bases at V and 2 bases at J, leaving 1 base unmatched. Here the CDR3 DNA reads TGTGCCAGCAGTTTACGACAGGGGAACTATGGCTACACCTTC. It is translated as CASSLRQGNYGYTF.

The chain couples TRBV7-9 to TRBJ1-2; the D gene is possibly TRBD1 (5 bases). The germline V gene encodes CDR1 SEHNR and CDR2 FQNEAQ (reference sequence). The CDR3 covers 15 residues. The germline V and J ends were trimmed by 1 base and 8 bases, with 17 bases remaining between them. The CDR3 nucleotides are TGTGCCAGCAGCTTAGACGGGGGATGGCTCGGAGGCTACACCTTC. The encoded protein is CASSLDGGWLGGYTF. The variable domain in full, completed from reference TRBV7-9 and TRBJ1-2, reads DTGVSQNPRHKITKRGQNVTFRCDPISEHNRLYWYRQTLGQGPEFLTYFQNEAQLEKSRLLSDRFSAERPKGSFSTLEIQRTEQGDSAMYLCASSLDGGWLGGYTFGSGTRLTVV.